These 30 T cell receptor beta chains originate from one sample sequenced in a study of T cell repertoires in cytomegalovirus infection. TCRdb re-called the reads through MiXCR, storing one row per CDR3 protein. The sample has about 190,000 distinct CDR3 sequences, about 28% seen once; the top ten hold roughly 29%. Sequencing used PBMCs. The receptors shown here come from a human donor in good health (CMV status not recorded). Some clones in this sample may be carry-over from other donors' samples.

The chain combines TRBV19 with TRBJ2-2, with 10 positions matching TRBD1. The CDR3 is made up of 15 amino acids. J lost 3 bases, V lost 7 bases, and 5 bases had no gene match. CDR1 and CDR2 (germline): LNHDA, SQIVND (reference sequence). For the CDR3, the DNA is TGTGCCAGTAACTCGGGACAGGGGTACACCGGGGAGCTGTTTTTT. Translated: CASNSGQGYTGELFF.

This clonotype appeared a few times. This rearrangement joins TRBV12-3 or TRBV12-4 to TRBJ1-4; a possible D gene is TRBD1 (5 bases). This CDR3 contains 14 residues. Trimming shortened V by 3 bases and J by 8 bases, and 13 bases separated the two germline ends. The CDR3 coding sequence is TGTGCCAGCAGTTTGTTGGGGGAAGGAGAAAAACTGTTTTTT. Amino acid sequence: CASSLLGEGEKLFF.

To note about this clonotype: The junction departs from the called germline gene at one end, perhaps through a read error. The chain uses TRBV29-1 and TRBJ1-4; no reliable D call. The CDR3 covers 13 residues. Germline CDR1 and CDR2: SQVTM and ANQGSEA. The CDR3 loop is CSVLSASNKKLFF. The CDR3 coding sequence is TGCAGCGTCCTTTCGGCCTCTAATAAAAAACTGTTTTTT.

This chain connects TRBV6-5 to TRBJ2-1; TRBD2 matches 16 bases. CDR1 is MNHEY, CDR2 SVGAGI, per germline. J gave up 7 bases and V 4 bases, and 7 bases lay outside the gene matches. The CDR3 loop spans 17 amino acids. The CDR3 DNA follows: TGTGCCAGCAGTTCACCGGGACTAGCGGGGGGGAGGAATGAGCAGTTCTTC. Translating it yields CASSSPGLAGGRNEQFF.

The chain employs TRBV19 and TRBJ1-1, with D possibly TRBD1 on 5 matching bases. Trimming stripped 3 bases from V and 5 bases from J, with 7 bases between. The CDR3 runs to 12 residues. Germline V gene lookup returns CDR1 LNHDA and CDR2 SQIVND (reference sequence). DNA for the CDR3: TGTGCCAGTAGTATTCAGGGAACTGAAGCTTTCTTT. Translation: CASSIQGTEAFF. Variable domain in full (rest from reference TRBV19 and TRBJ1-1): DGGITQSPKYLFRKEGQNVTLSCEQNLNHDAMYWYRQDPGQGLRLIYYSQIVNDFQKGDIAEGYSVSREKKESFPLTVTSAQKNPTAFYLCASSIQGTEAFFGQGTRLTVV.

The chain employs TRBV2 and TRBJ2-5; D call uncertain. The CDR3 covers 10 residues. Germline V gene lookup returns CDR1 SNHLY and CDR2 FYNNEI. The germline V and J ends were trimmed by 4 bases and 5 bases, with 2 bases remaining between them. CDR3 DNA: TGTGCCAGCAGTGTGGAGACCCAGTACTTC. Translated: CASSVETQYF.

This clonotype has only a few counts. The chain employs TRBV7-3 and TRBJ1-2; the D gene is possibly TRBD1 (5 bases). CDR3 size: 13 residues. Per the germline V gene, CDR1 is SGHTA and CDR2 is FQGTGA. V lost 5 bases, J lost 8 bases, and 15 bases lay in between. The CDR3 reads CASSLLTGGGYTF. Written as DNA, the CDR3 is TGTGCCAGCAGCCTCTTAACCGGGGGGGGCTACACCTTC.

This chain joins TRBV7-8 and TRBJ2-7; D unclear. Germline V CDR1 and CDR2: SGHVS, FQNEAQ. The ends were cut back, 1 base at V and 3 bases at J, with 13 bases in the middle. The length of the CDR3 is 15 residues. CDR3 residues: CASSLGRRLRYEQYF. CDR3 sequence (DNA): TGTGCCAGCAGCTTAGGACGGAGACTCCGCTACGAGCAGTACTTC.

About this clonotype itself: The junction shows a germline mismatch at one end, possibly a read error. The chain employs TRBV6-1 and TRBJ1-2; tentative D call: TRBD1 (6 bases). Germline V gene data show CDR1 as MNHNS and CDR2 as SASEGT. The CDR3 sequence is 14 residues long. The CDR3 DNA reads TGTGCCAGCAGGGAAGCAGGGGCCCAAGGGGGCTACACCTTC. This sequence encodes CASREAGAQGGYTF.

This clonotype occurred a few times. The chain couples TRBV7-3 to TRBJ1-5; D gene ambiguous. Germline CDR1 is SGHTA and CDR2 is FQGTGA. V lost 6 bases, J lost 5 bases, and 11 bases lay in between. This CDR3 comprises 13 residues. CDR3 amino acids: CASSLREDQPQHF. The CDR3 region has the DNA TGTGCCAGCAGTTTACGGGAGGATCAGCCCCAGCATTTT.

There are a few counts of this clonotype. The chain carries TRBV7-9 and TRBJ2-7, with 10 bases fitting TRBD2. V dropped 5 bases and J dropped 5; count of bases not matched to a gene: 3. CDR3 length equals 13 residues. Per the germline V gene, CDR1 is SEHNR and CDR2 is FQNEAQ (reference sequence). CDR3 sequence: CASSPAGGHEQYF. CDR3 nucleotides: TGTGCCAGCAGCCCAGCGGGGGGGCACGAGCAGTACTTC.

The chain combines TRBV5-1 with TRBJ2-3, with 8 nucleotides matching TRBD1. With V trimmed by 4 bases and J by 6 bases, 13 bases remained unmatched. CDR3 length: 16 amino acids. Per germline, CDR1 SGHRS and CDR2 YFSETQ. Here the CDR3 reads CASSLDRGTLADTQYF. For the CDR3, the DNA is TGCGCCAGCAGCCTAGACAGGGGCACCTTAGCCGATACGCAGTATTTT. Variable domain in full (rest from reference TRBV5-1 and TRBJ2-3): KAGVTQTPRYLIKTRGQQVTLSCSPISGHRSVSWYQQTPGQGLQFLFEYFSETQRNKGNFPGRFSGRQFSNSRSEMNVSTLELGDSALYLCASSLDRGTLADTQYFGPGTRLTVL.

This clonotype was counted at least ten times. The rearrangement joins TRBV7-2 to TRBJ2-2, with D unclear. Germline V lookup: CDR1 SGHTA, CDR2 FQGNSA. The V end lost 2 bases, the J end lost 0 bases, and 10 bases lay between the germline ends. The CDR3 runs 16 residues. In nucleotides, the CDR3 is TGTGCCAGCAGCTTATACATTCCACCGAACACCGGGGAGCTGTTTTTT. It codes for CASSLYIPPNTGELFF.

This clonotype has just a few counts. This chain links TRBV7-2 with TRBJ2-1; 7 bases fit TRBD2. The CDR3 consists of 15 residues. Germline loops: CDR1 SGHTA, CDR2 FQGNSA. The J segment lost 2 bases and the V segment lost 4 bases, leaving 5 bases of the junction unmatched. The CDR3 nucleotides read TGTGCCAGCAGCTCTACTAGCGCGACCTACAATGAGCAGTTCTTC. The encoded protein is CASSSTSATYNEQFF.

V usage is TRBV4-1 and J usage is TRBJ1-5; D not certain. Trimming removed 1 base from V and 7 bases from J, with 14 bases in between. The CDR3 extends over 15 amino acids. CDR1 is MGHRA, CDR2 YSYEKL, per germline. The CDR3 bases are TGCGCCAGCAGCCAAGCACCGGGTTCGCAGCAGCCCCAGCATTTT. Protein product: CASSQAPGSQQPQHF.

Of note for this clonotype: A read error may account for a junction end that differs from germline. The rearrangement joins TRBV12-3 or TRBV12-4 to TRBJ2-1; tentatively, D is TRBD1 (5 bases). This CDR3 is built from 12 residues. The CDR3 nucleotides are TGTGTCAGCCAGGGATCCTACAATGAGCAGTTCTTC. Amino acids: CVSQGSYNEQFF.

The sample holds a few counts of this clonotype. V gene TRBV7-4 combines with J gene TRBJ2-5, with D unresolved. Looked up from germline, CDR1 is SGHVT and CDR2 is SQSDAQ. The V and J ends lost 5 bases and 1 base respectively, with 8 bases between them. This CDR3 region has 13 residues. The CDR3 DNA sequence: TGTGCCAGCAGCCTCCAGCCCCAAGAGACCCAGTACTTC. Encoded protein: CASSLQPQETQYF.

This chain connects TRBV29-1 to TRBJ2-6; TRBD1 is a possible D gene (6 bases). The V and J ends lost 5 bases and 0 bases respectively, with 11 bases between them. CDR1 SQVTM and CDR2 ANQGSEA come from the germline V gene. This CDR3 has 15 amino acids. The CDR3 reads CSVRTESSGANVLTF. The CDR3 DNA is TGCAGCGTTCGGACAGAGAGCTCTGGGGCCAACGTCCTGACTTTC. Drawing the rest from reference TRBV29-1 and TRBJ2-6, the complete variable domain is SAVISQKPSRDICQRGTSLTIQCQVDSQVTMMFWYRQQPGQSLTLIATANQGSEATYESGFVIDKFPISRPNLTFSTLTVSNMSPEDSSIYLCSVRTESSGANVLTFGAGSRLTVL.

The chain couples TRBV7-2 to TRBJ2-3; D is ambiguous. Trimming left V 5 bases short and J 0 bases short, with 15 bases between. Germline values: CDR1 SGHTA, CDR2 FQGNSA. This CDR3 region has 16 residues. The chain's CDR3 is CASSPSAGPSTDTQYF. CDR3 DNA sequence: TGTGCCAGCAGCCCCTCGGCTGGTCCAAGCACAGATACGCAGTATTTT.

This clonotype came up a few times. This sequence joins TRBV11-2 and TRBJ1-4, with TRBD1 matching over 7 bases. Germline V gene sequence: CDR1 SGHAT, CDR2 FQNNGV. V shed 5 bases and J 2 bases; nucleotides not matched to a gene: 5. CDR3 length: 15 amino acids. CDR3 protein: CASSLTGFTNEKLFF. The CDR3 DNA reads TGTGCCAGCAGCCTGACAGGGTTCACTAATGAAAAACTGTTTTTT.

This clonotype came up a few times. The V call is TRBV24-1, the J call TRBJ1-1; no clear D gene. Per germline, CDR1 KGHDR and CDR2 SFDVKD. V was shortened by 0 bases and J by 1 base, with 17 bases between the two germline ends. The CDR3 contains 18 residues. CDR3 in DNA: TGTGCCACCAGTGATTTGCCGTTTTACCCCCAGACGAACACTGAAGCTTTCTTT. It translates to CATSDLPFYPQTNTEAFF.

J is TRBJ2-7 and V is TRBV6-5, with D perhaps given as TRBD1 or TRBD2 (5 bases each). V lost 0 bases and J 0 bases, leaving 12 bases between the germline ends. Germline lookup yields CDR1 MNHEY and CDR2 SVGAGI. The CDR3 contains 16 residues. The CDR3 nucleotides read TGTGCCAGCAGTTACTCGATTGGGGGTCGCTCCTACGAGCAGTACTTC. Amino acids: CASSYSIGGRSYEQYF.

This clonotype was seen a handful of times. CDR3 amino acids: CASSLRGISEAFF. As DNA, the CDR3 is TGTGCCAGCAGTTTAAGGGGTATCAGTGAAGCTTTCTTT. The chain joins TRBV27 to TRBJ1-1, with D perhaps matching TRBD1 (5 bases). Trimming removed 2 bases at V and 7 bases at J, with 11 bases between. Germline V gives CDR1 MNHEY, CDR2 SMNVEV (reference sequence). This CDR3 has 13 amino acids.

There are many counts of this clonotype. The chain couples TRBV7-2 to TRBJ2-5, with TRBD2 matching 10 bases. Unmatched junction bases numbered 8, after V lost 1 base and J lost 3 bases. CDR3 length: 17 amino acids. Germline loops: CDR1 SGHTA, CDR2 FQGNSA. The CDR3 here is CASSLGQRGGREETQYF. The CDR3 nucleotides are TGTGCCAGCAGCTTAGGTCAGCGGGGGGGCCGGGAAGAGACCCAGTACTTC.

About this clonotype: A junction boundary mismatches the germline segment, possibly from a read error. The chain has TRBV7-8 and TRBJ2-3; 7 bases fit TRBD2. The CDR3 has 15 residues. CDR1 and CDR2 (germline): SGHVS, FQNEAQ. CDR3 coding DNA: TGTGCCAGCATCTTAGCTGGACTAGGCACAGATACGCAGTATTTT. As protein: CASILAGLGTDTQYF.

The table lists this clonotype with a few counts. The chain carries TRBV19 and TRBJ1-1, with 11 bases identical to TRBD1. This CDR3 comprises 16 residues. Germline V gene data show CDR1 as LNHDA and CDR2 as SQIVND (reference sequence). J gave up 3 bases and V 10 bases, and 13 bases lay outside the gene matches. CDR3: CATVTRDRGSDTEAFF. The CDR3 DNA follows: TGTGCCACCGTGACCCGGGACAGGGGGTCCGACACTGAAGCTTTCTTT. The whole variable domain, filled in from reference TRBV19 and TRBJ1-1, reads DGGITQSPKYLFRKEGQNVTLSCEQNLNHDAMYWYRQDPGQGLRLIYYSQIVNDFQKGDIAEGYSVSREKKESFPLTVTSAQKNPTAFYLCATVTRDRGSDTEAFFGQGTRLTVV.

This clonotype was seen more than once but under ten times. This chain connects TRBV4-2 to TRBJ2-3; the D gene is possibly TRBD1 (6 bases). The germline gives CDR1 LGHNA, CDR2 YNFKEQ. The CDR3 totals 17 residues. V gave up 0 bases and J gave up 1 base, with 14 bases separating them. CDR3 region: CASSQDFRTAGTDTQYF. The CDR3 DNA is TGTGCCAGCAGCCAAGATTTTCGGACAGCAGGCACAGATACGCAGTATTTT.

This rearrangement joins TRBV20-1 to TRBJ1-5; 9 bases agree with TRBD1. The CDR3 is 16 residues long. Germline loops: CDR1 DFQATT, CDR2 SNEGSKA (reference sequence). The junction had 11 bases not matched to a gene; V was cut back by 6 bases and J by 2 bases. CDR3: CSARTGANGGNQPQHF. CDR3 in DNA: TGCAGTGCGCGGACAGGGGCAAATGGGGGCAATCAGCCCCAGCATTTT.

The J gene is TRBJ2-5, the V gene TRBV20-1, with unresolved D. V gave up 1 base and J gave up 1 base, with 4 bases separating them. CDR3 size: 12 residues. Germline loops: CDR1 DFQATT, CDR2 SNEGSKA (reference sequence). The CDR3 loop reads CSARAVQETQYF. The CDR3 bases are TGCAGTGCTAGAGCGGTCCAAGAGACCCAGTACTTC.

The chain employs TRBV12-3 or TRBV12-4 and TRBJ1-5, with 9 bases aligning to TRBD1. Trimming removed 6 bases from V and 3 bases from J; junction bases left unmatched: 3. The CDR3 spans 14 residues. CDR3 sequence reads: CASRGQGVNQPQHF. The CDR3 DNA reads as TGTGCCAGCAGGGGACAGGGAGTCAATCAGCCCCAGCATTTT.